This TCR beta chain was identified in a study of radiotherapy plus CTLA-4 blockade in lung cancer. This CDR3 region has 12 residues. Deletions cut 8 bases from V and 1 base from J, with 8 bases between. Per the germline V gene, CDR1 is MNHNS and CDR2 is SASEGT. The table came from immunoSEQ multiplex PCR; TCRdb's copy has only in-frame clones and leaves some out. The repertoire holds around 20,000 clones, with 86% as singletons. The count of this clone is one. The chain has TRBV6-1 and TRBJ1-1; D unclear. Sequenced material: peripheral blood, taken from a patient treated with radiotherapy plus ipilimumab. The TCR comes from a human donor with non-small cell lung cancer whose response to radiotherapy plus ipilimumab could not be evaluated. The CDR3 is CASQVGNTEAFF. DNA of the CDR3: TGTGCCAGCCAGGTGGGGAACACTGAAGCTTTCTTT.